This T cell receptor beta chain was recovered during a study of beta chain features in type 1 diabetes. The CDR3 has 16 residues. The germline V gene encodes CDR1 LGHNA and CDR2 YNFKEQ. V was clipped by 1 base and J by 5 bases; unmatched bases: 2. With respect to this clone: What it binds is unknown.

The whole isolated RNA underwent reverse transcription, so sequencing captured expressed TCRB transcripts. This table comes from immunoSEQ multiplex PCR, and its TCRdb copy is limited to in-frame clones, with some not included. The sample shows hundreds of thousands of clones, 30% of them seen only once. General observations from the study: Patients' naive, central memory and Treg TCRB repertoires seemed closer to one another than those of healthy donors.

This sequence joins TRBV4-2 and TRBJ2-2, with TRBD2 matching 12 bases. Sequencing was performed on naive CD4+ T cells from blood. The source is a man between 18 and 35 years old in good health. CDR3 coding DNA: TGTGCCAGCAGCCAAGCCGGGACTAGCGGGACCGGGGAGCTGTTTTTT. This encodes CASSQAGTSGTGELFF.